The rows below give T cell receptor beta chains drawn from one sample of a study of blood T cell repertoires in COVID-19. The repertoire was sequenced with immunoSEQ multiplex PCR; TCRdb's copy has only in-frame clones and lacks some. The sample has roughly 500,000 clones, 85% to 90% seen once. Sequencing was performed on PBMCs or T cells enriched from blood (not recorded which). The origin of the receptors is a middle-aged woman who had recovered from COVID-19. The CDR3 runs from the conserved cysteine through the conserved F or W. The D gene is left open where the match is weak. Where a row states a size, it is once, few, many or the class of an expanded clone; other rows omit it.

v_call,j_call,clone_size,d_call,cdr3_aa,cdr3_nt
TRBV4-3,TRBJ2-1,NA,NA,CASSQDIVWAEQFF,TGCGCCAGCAGCCAAGATATAGTGTGGGCAGAGCAGTTCTTC
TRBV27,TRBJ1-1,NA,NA,CASSSGQIDTEAFF,TGTGCCAGCAGTTCCGGACAGATAGACACTGAAGCTTTCTTT
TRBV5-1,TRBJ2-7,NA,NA,CASSLDSQPVEQYF,TGCGCCAGCAGCCTCGACAGCCAACCAGTCGAGCAGTACTTC
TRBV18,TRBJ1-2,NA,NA,CASSPQGLAGYTF,TGTGCCAGCTCACCACAGGGGTTGGCTGGCTACACCTTC
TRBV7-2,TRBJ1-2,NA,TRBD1,CASSQGTGWGYTF,TGTGCCAGCAGCCAAGGGACAGGGTGGGGCTACACCTTC
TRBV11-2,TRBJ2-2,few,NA,CASSLPGPGELFF,TGTGCCAGCAGCCTTCCTGGGCCCGGGGAGCTGTTTTTT
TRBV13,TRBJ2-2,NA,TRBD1,CASSLKGSTGTGGVFF,TGTGCCAGCAGCTTAAAGGGCTCGACGGGTACAGGGGGCGTGTTTTTT
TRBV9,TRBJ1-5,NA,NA,CASSAGGEMLQPQHF,TGTGCCAGCAGCGCTGGGGGGGAAATGCTACAGCCCCAGCATTTT
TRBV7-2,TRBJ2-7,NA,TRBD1,CASSNRPGGYEQYF,TGTGCCAGCAGCAACCGTCCAGGGGGCTACGAGCAGTACTTC
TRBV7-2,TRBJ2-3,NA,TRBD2,CASSLVGTSGSSADTQYF,TGTGCCAGCAGCTTAGTGGGGACTAGCGGGAGTTCGGCAGATACGCAGTATTTT
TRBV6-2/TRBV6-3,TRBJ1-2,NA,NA,CASSYRSGRTNYGYTF,TGTGCCAGCAGTTATCGGTCCGGTCGTACTAACTATGGCTACACCTTC
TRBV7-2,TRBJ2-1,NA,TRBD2,CASRTTSGRYNEQFF,TGTGCCAGCAGAACGACTAGCGGGAGATACAATGAGCAGTTCTTC
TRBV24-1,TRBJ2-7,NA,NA,CATSDNSESSYEQYF,TGTGCCACCAGTGACAATAGCGAGAGCTCCTACGAGCAGTACTTC
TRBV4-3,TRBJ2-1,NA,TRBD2,CASSQELAGASEQFF,TGCGCCAGCAGCCAAGAACTAGCGGGGGCCAGTGAGCAGTTCTTC
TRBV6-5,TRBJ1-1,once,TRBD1,CASSRQGYTEAFF,TGTGCCAGCAGTAGACAGGGGTACACTGAAGCTTTCTTT
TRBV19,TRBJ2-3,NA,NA,CASKQLRGRGTDTQYF,TGTGCCAGTAAGCAATTAAGGGGCAGAGGAACAGATACGCAGTATTTT
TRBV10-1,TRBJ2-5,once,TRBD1,CASSEWTGGGETQYF,TGCGCCAGCAGTGAATGGACAGGGGGGGGAGAGACCCAGTACTTC
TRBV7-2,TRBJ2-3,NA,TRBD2,CASSLVFHSSGVSTDTQYF,TGTGCCAGCAGCTTAGTATTTCATTCTAGCGGTGTGAGCACAGATACGCAGTATTTT
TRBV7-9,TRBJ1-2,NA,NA,CASSPAGFYGYTF,TGTGCCAGCAGCCCCGCGGGATTCTATGGCTACACCTTC
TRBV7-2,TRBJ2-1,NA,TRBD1,CASSWTGGSYNEQFF,TGTGCCAGCAGTTGGACAGGGGGCTCCTACAATGAGCAGTTCTTC
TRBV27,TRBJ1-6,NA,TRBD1,CASSPTGVVGYNSPLHF,TGTGCCAGCAGTCCAACAGGGGTCGTTGGATATAATTCACCCCTCCACTTT
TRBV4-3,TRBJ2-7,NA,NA,CASSQERADYPSYEQYF,TGCGCCAGCAGCCAAGAACGGGCCGACTACCCCTCCTACGAGCAGTACTTC
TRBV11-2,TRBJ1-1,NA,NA,CASTQGRGRYTEAFF,TGTGCCAGCACCCAGGGGAGGGGAAGGTACACTGAAGCTTTCTTT
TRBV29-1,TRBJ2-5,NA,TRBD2,CSVLREVVGETQYF,TGCAGCGTTTTACGGGAGGTTGTTGGAGAGACCCAGTACTTC
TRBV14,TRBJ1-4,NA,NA,CASSQERVGQPNEKLFF,TGTGCCAGCAGCCAAGAACGGGTCGGACAACCTAATGAAAAACTGTTTTTT
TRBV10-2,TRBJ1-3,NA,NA,CASRETSILGNTIYF,TGCGCCAGCAGGGAGACAAGTATTCTTGGAAACACCATATATTTT
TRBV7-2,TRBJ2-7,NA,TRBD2,CASSLFNRASGYEQYF,TGTGCCAGCAGCCTATTCAATCGGGCTAGCGGCTACGAGCAGTACTTC
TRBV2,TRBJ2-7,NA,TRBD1,CASSDPGQGFYEQYF,TGTGCCAGCAGCGACCCGGGACAGGGATTCTACGAGCAGTACTTC
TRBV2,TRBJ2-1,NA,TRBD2,CASSEDRSSGSFYNEQFF,TGTGCCAGCAGTGAAGATCGGTCTAGCGGGAGTTTCTACAATGAGCAGTTCTTC
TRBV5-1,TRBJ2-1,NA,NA,CASSLPTRGSEQFF,TGCGCCAGCAGCTTGCCCACCCGGGGGAGTGAGCAGTTCTTC
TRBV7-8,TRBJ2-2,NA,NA,CASSPKLAPNTGELFF,TGTGCCAGCAGCCCCAAGCTAGCACCGAACACCGGGGAGCTGTTTTTT
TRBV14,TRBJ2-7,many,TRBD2,CASSNWNSGNSYEQYF,TGTGCCAGCAGCAACTGGAATAGCGGGAACTCCTACGAGCAGTACTTC
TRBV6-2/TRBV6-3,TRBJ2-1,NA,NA,CASSHSVLRQSSYNEQFF,TGTGCCAGCAGTCACAGTGTTTTGCGTCAGAGCTCCTACAATGAGCAGTTCTTC
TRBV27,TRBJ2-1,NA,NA,CASRAGTPYDEQFF,TGTGCCAGCAGGGCCGGGACACCCTACGATGAGCAGTTCTTC
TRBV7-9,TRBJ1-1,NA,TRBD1,CASSFGRTGRENTEAFF,TGTGCCAGCAGCTTTGGAAGGACAGGAAGGGAGAACACTGAAGCTTTCTTT
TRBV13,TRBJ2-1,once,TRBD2,CASSLEGLAVYNEQFF,TGTGCCAGCAGCTTAGAAGGACTAGCGGTCTACAATGAGCAGTTCTTC
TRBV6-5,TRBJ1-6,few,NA,CASRLGDVNSPLHF,TGTGCCAGCCGCCTCGGGGATGTTAATTCACCCCTCCACTTT
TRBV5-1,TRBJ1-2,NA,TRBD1,CASSSTGQASNYGYTF,TGCGCCAGCAGCTCCACGGGACAGGCCAGTAACTATGGCTACACCTTC
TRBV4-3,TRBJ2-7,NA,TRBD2,CASSQGTSGSSYEQYF,TGCGCCAGCAGCCAGGGGACTAGCGGGAGTAGCTACGAGCAGTACTTC
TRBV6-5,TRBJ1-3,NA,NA,CASTLHGGNTIYF,TGTGCCAGCACCCTCCACGGTGGAAACACCATATATTTT
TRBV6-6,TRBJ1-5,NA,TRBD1,CASSYGGTGNQPQHF,TGTGCCAGCAGTTACGGTGGGACAGGCAATCAGCCCCAGCATTTT
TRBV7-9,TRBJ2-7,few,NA,CASQETADSYEQYF,TGTGCCAGCCAAGAGACAGCAGACTCCTACGAGCAGTACTTC
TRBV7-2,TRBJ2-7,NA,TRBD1,CASSPRDRTTYEQYF,TGTGCCAGCAGCCCCCGGGACAGGACTACCTACGAGCAGTACTTC
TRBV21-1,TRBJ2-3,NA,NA,CARAGRGPSTDTQYF,TGTGCCCGAGCGGGGAGGGGTCCTAGCACAGATACGCAGTATTTT
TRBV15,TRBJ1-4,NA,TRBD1,CATSRDRATNEKLFF,TGTGCCACCAGCAGGGACAGGGCAACTAATGAAAAACTGTTTTTT
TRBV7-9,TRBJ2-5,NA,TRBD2,CASSLETSGETQYF,TGTGCCAGCAGCTTAGAGACTAGCGGAGAGACCCAGTACTTC
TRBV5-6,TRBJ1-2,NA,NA,CASSSGVGGGYTF,TGTGCCAGCAGCTCGGGGGTAGGCGGTGGCTACACCTTC
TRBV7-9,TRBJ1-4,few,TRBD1,CASSFTGAANEKLFF,TGTGCCAGCAGCTTTACAGGGGCTGCTAATGAAAAACTGTTTTTT
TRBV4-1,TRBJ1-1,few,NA,CASSQVRLGAEAFF,TGCGCCAGCAGCCAAGTAAGATTAGGAGCTGAAGCTTTCTTT
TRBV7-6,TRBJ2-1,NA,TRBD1,CASSLGDRGYNEQFF,TGTGCCAGCAGCTTGGGGGACAGGGGCTACAATGAGCAGTTCTTC
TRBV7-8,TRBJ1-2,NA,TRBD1,CASTLMVGGHYGYTF,TGTGCCAGCACCCTTATGGTAGGGGGCCACTATGGCTACACCTTC